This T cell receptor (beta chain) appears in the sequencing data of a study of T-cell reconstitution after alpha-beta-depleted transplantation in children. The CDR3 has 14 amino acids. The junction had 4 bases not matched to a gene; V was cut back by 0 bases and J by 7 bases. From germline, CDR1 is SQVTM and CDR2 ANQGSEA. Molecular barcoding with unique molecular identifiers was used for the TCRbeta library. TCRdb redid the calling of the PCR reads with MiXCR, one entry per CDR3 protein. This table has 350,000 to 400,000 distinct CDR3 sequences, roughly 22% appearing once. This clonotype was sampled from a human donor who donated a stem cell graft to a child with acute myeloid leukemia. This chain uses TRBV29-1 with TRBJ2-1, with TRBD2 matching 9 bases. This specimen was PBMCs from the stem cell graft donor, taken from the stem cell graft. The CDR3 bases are TGCAGCGTTGAAGAGCCTAGCGGGAAGAATGAGCAGTTCTTC. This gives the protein CSVEEPSGKNEQFF.